This entry lists 27 T cell receptor beta chains sequenced from one sample in a study of blood T cells in healthy people across ages. A sample-barcoded 5' primer and a J-beta primer mix were used in a second PCR of roughly 7 to 12 cycles. From the 5' RACE reads, TCRdb called clonotypes with MiXCR, one entry per CDR3 protein. The sample records 850,000 to 1,000,000 distinct CDR3 sequences, roughly 48% being singletons. Sequencing was carried out using blood. These receptors were obtained from a man aged 30 to 45 in good health.

This chain connects TRBV9 to TRBJ2-7; 12 nucleotides match TRBD1. The CDR3 covers 15 residues. CDR1 and CDR2 from the germline V gene are SGDLS and YYNGEE. V shed 0 bases, J shed 5 bases, and the junction held 3 bases outside the gene matches. The CDR3: CASSVEGQGANEQYF. CDR3 DNA sequence: TGTGCCAGCAGCGTAGAGGGACAGGGGGCCAACGAGCAGTACTTC.

The chain is built from TRBV12-3 or TRBV12-4 and TRBJ1-6, with D maybe TRBD1 (6 bases). The V and J ends lost 8 bases and 6 bases respectively, with 17 bases between them. CDR3 length equals 15 residues. The CDR3 DNA sequence: TGTGCCAGCCTATTAAGCGGGGGCCGTAATTCACCCCTCCACTTT. Amino acids: CASLLSGGRNSPLHF.

The chain recombines TRBV5-6 with TRBJ1-1; possible D gene TRBD1, 5 bases. Trimming removed 5 bases at V and 5 bases at J, with 13 bases between. The germline CDR1 and CDR2 sequences are SGHDT and YYEEEE. The CDR3 loop spans 13 amino acids. The CDR3 here is CASRSDQGTEAFF. CDR3 nucleotide sequence: TGTGCCAGCAGATCCGATCAGGGAACTGAAGCTTTCTTT.

The chain has TRBV12-3 or TRBV12-4 and TRBJ2-5, with 8 bases lining up with TRBD2. The CDR3 consists of 12 residues. The V gene end was trimmed by 8 bases and the J gene end by 3 bases; junction bases not matched to a gene: 2. The DNA of the CDR3 is TGTGCCAGCGGAGCGGGGGAAGAGACCCAGTACTTC. This encodes CASGAGEETQYF.

This clonotype has a count of ten or more. The CDR3: CASSTRQGSYEQYF. As DNA, the CDR3 is TGTGCCAGCAGCACCCGACAGGGATCCTACGAGCAGTACTTC. This chain links TRBV7-2 with TRBJ2-7, with 7 nucleotides matching TRBD1. After removal of 5 bases from V and 1 base from J, the junction contained 5 bases not matched to a gene. CDR3 length equals 14 residues. Germline V CDR1 and CDR2: SGHTA, FQGNSA.

This chain uses TRBV29-1 with TRBJ2-1; possible D gene TRBD1, 6 bases. The CDR3 runs to 14 residues. Trimming removed 4 bases at V and 9 bases at J, with 19 bases between. Germline assignment: CDR1 SQVTM and CDR2 ANQGSEA. The CDR3 region is CSVGEGGRNGEQFF. CDR3 sequence (DNA): TGCAGCGTTGGTGAAGGGGGACGCAACGGTGAGCAGTTCTTC.

The V gene is TRBV6-2 or TRBV6-3, the J gene TRBJ1-5, with 7 bases lining up with TRBD1. Germline V gene data show CDR1 as MNHEY and CDR2 as SVGEGT. The CDR3 runs 15 residues. V shed 7 bases, J shed 1 base, and the junction held 7 bases outside the gene matches. CDR3 in amino acids: CASILRGGSNQPQHF. CDR3 nucleotides: TGTGCCAGCATCCTCCGAGGGGGCAGCAATCAGCCCCAGCATTTT.

The chain uses TRBV6-4 and TRBJ2-1, with unresolved D. The CDR3 sequence is 13 residues long. The V end lost 6 bases, the J end lost 7 bases, and 13 bases lay between the germline ends. The germline CDR1 and CDR2 sequences are MRHNA and SNTAGT. The CDR3 spells CASSPGANNEQFF. CDR3 DNA: TGTGCCAGCAGCCCAGGTGCGAATAATGAGCAGTTCTTC.

CDR3 nucleotides: TGTGCCAGCAGCCAAGAGGCTGCGAGGGATTACACTGAAGCTTTCTTT. Translation gives CASSQEAARDYTEAFF. V usage is TRBV14 and J usage is TRBJ1-1; the D is unclear. V lost 0 bases and J lost 3, with 14 bases in between. This CDR3 spans 16 amino acids. CDR1 SGHDN and CDR2 FVKESK come from the germline V gene.

This chain uses TRBV27 with TRBJ2-7; TRBD1 agrees at 10 bases. CDR1 and CDR2 (germline): MNHEY, SMNVEV (reference sequence). This CDR3 region has 15 residues. The J segment lost 2 bases and the V segment lost 4 bases, leaving 5 bases of the junction unmatched. CDR3 amino acids: CASSSGQGVTYEQYF. CDR3 coding DNA: TGTGCCAGCAGTTCCGGACAGGGGGTAACCTACGAGCAGTACTTC.

The V call is TRBV20-1, the J call TRBJ2-5, with TRBD2 identical over 9 bases. The CDR3 loop spans 15 amino acids. The trim removed 0 bases at V and 11 bases at J, leaving 13 bases unmatched. CDR1 and CDR2 from the germline V gene are DFQATT and SNEGSKA (reference sequence). This CDR3 reads CSARDLAGGPYEQYF. The DNA of the CDR3 is TGCAGTGCTAGAGATCTTGCGGGGGGGCCGTATGAGCAGTACTTC.

This chain uses TRBV13 with TRBJ1-6, with D unclear. The CDR3 contains 14 residues. Trimming pared 4 bases from V and 11 bases from J, leaving 15 bases between. Germline assignment: CDR1 PRHDT and CDR2 FYEKMQ (reference sequence). The chain's CDR3 is CASSSSTELPPLHF. CDR3 sequence (DNA): TGTGCCAGCAGCTCCTCGACCGAGTTGCCACCCCTCCACTTT.

The chain has TRBV12-3 or TRBV12-4 and TRBJ2-5; D is unclear. The V gene lost 6 bases and the J gene lost 11 bases, with 22 bases spanning the gap. The CDR3 extends over 14 amino acids. Here the CDR3 reads CASRQQIPYNEQYF. The CDR3 nucleotides are TGTGCCAGCAGGCAGCAGATCCCCTACAATGAGCAGTACTTC.

This clonotype has only a few counts. J is TRBJ2-7 and V is TRBV5-1; the D is unclear. CDR3 size: 12 residues. V gave up 4 bases and J gave up 4 bases, with 9 bases separating them. Germline CDR1 reads SGHRS; CDR2 reads YFSETQ. CDR3 nucleotides: TGCGCCAGCAGCGATATGGGGTACGAGCAGTACTTC. Protein product: CASSDMGYEQYF.

This clonotype has a handful of counts. One end of the junction does not line up with germline, which may come from a read error. V usage is TRBV20-1 and J usage is TRBJ1-4, with 9 bases matching TRBD1. The CDR3 spans 15 residues. Germline CDR1 and CDR2: DFQATT and SNEGSKA (reference sequence). Here the CDR3 reads CSASAPGQGKEKLFF. DNA of the CDR3: TGCAGTGCTAGCGCCCCGGGACAGGGAAAAGAAAAGCTGTTTTTT.

This clonotype was detected a few times. The V call is TRBV11-3, the J call TRBJ1-2; perhaps TRBD1 as D (6 bases). The CDR3 is 14 amino acids. The germline V gene encodes CDR1 SGHNT and CDR2 YENEEA. The V end lost 1 base, the J end lost 8 bases, and 14 bases lay between the germline ends. The CDR3 DNA follows: TGTGCCAGCAGCTTAGCCCAGGGGCAGGAAGGCTACACCTTC. Translating gives CASSLAQGQEGYTF.

The chain has TRBV10-3 and TRBJ2-5; possible D gene TRBD1, 6 bases. The ends were cut back, 6 bases at V and 3 bases at J, with 11 bases in the middle. This CDR3 has 13 amino acids. From germline, CDR1 is ENHRY and CDR2 SYGVKD. CDR3 amino acids: CAIRGAGEETQYF. CDR3 nucleotide sequence: TGTGCCATCAGGGGCGCAGGGGAAGAGACCCAGTACTTC.

The J gene is TRBJ2-7, the V gene TRBV7-2; 8 bases line up with TRBD2. The J call may be in error: the DNA end matches TRBJ2-5 better. The CDR3 runs to 14 residues. Per germline, CDR1 SGHTA and CDR2 FQGNSA. CDR3 sequence: CASSQIAGSETQYF. CDR3 DNA: TGTGCCAGCAGCCAGATAGCGGGGTCAGAGACCCAGTACTTC.

The J gene is TRBJ2-2, the V gene TRBV6-1; TRBD1 might be the D (5 bases). CDR1 and CDR2 (germline): MNHNS, SASEGT. CDR3 length: 11 amino acids. The ends were cut back, 7 bases at V and 9 bases at J, with 9 bases in the middle. CDR3 sequence: CASTWGRELFF. CDR3 sequence (DNA): TGTGCCAGCACCTGGGGCAGGGAGCTGTTTTTT.

This clonotype turned up a few times. The chain is built from TRBV6-2 or TRBV6-3 and TRBJ2-1; 7 bases fit TRBD2. Germline loops: CDR1 MNHEY, CDR2 SVGEGT. Trimming at V came to 1 base and at J to 3 bases, leaving 9 bases not matched to a gene. This CDR3 has 17 amino acids. The CDR3 is CASSYWGTSGDYNEQFF. In DNA, the CDR3 is TGTGCCAGCAGTTACTGGGGGACGAGCGGGGACTACAATGAGCAGTTCTTC.

The sample holds a few counts of this clonotype. CDR3 nucleotides: TGTGCCATCAGGAACGACAGGGAGTACCAAGAGACCCAGTACTTC. Its protein is CAIRNDREYQETQYF. V is TRBV10-3 and J is TRBJ2-5, with TRBD1 matching over 7 bases. The trim removed 6 bases at V and 0 bases at J, leaving 7 bases unmatched. The germline V gene encodes CDR1 ENHRY and CDR2 SYGVKD. CDR3 size: 15 residues.

The chain's CDR3 is CASSSNRDSYSYEQYF. In DNA, the CDR3 is TGTGCCAGCAGCTCAAACCGGGACAGTTACTCCTACGAGCAGTACTTC. The V gene is TRBV7-9, the J gene TRBJ2-7; TRBD1 matches at 7 bases. V shed 4 bases, J shed 0 bases, and the junction held 9 bases outside the gene matches. Per the germline V gene, CDR1 is SEHNR and CDR2 is FQNEAQ (reference sequence). The CDR3 consists of 16 residues.

This clonotype was seen ten or more times. V gene TRBV7-9 combines with J gene TRBJ2-7; no clear D. Trimming left V 7 bases short and J 1 base short, with 5 bases between. CDR3 length: 11 amino acids. Per germline, CDR1 SEHNR and CDR2 FQNEAQ (reference sequence). The CDR3 DNA is TGTGCCAGCACCCTGTCCTACGAGCAGTACTTC. Translation: CASTLSYEQYF.

The chain uses TRBV7-9 and TRBJ2-1, with a weak D call TRBD1 (6 bases). The ends were cut back, 2 bases at V and 9 bases at J, with 11 bases in the middle. Germline CDR1 reads SEHNR; CDR2 reads FQNEAQ (reference sequence). The CDR3 loop spans 13 amino acids. The CDR3 spells CASSLRGIGEQFF. CDR3 nucleotide sequence: TGTGCCAGCAGCTTAAGGGGGATTGGTGAGCAGTTCTTC. The full variable domain, rest sourced from reference TRBV7-9 and TRBJ2-1, is DTGVSQNPRHKITKRGQNVTFRCDPISEHNRLYWYRQTLGQGPEFLTYFQNEAQLEKSRLLSDRFSAERPKGSFSTLEIQRTEQGDSAMYLCASSLRGIGEQFFGPGTRLTVL.

In this sample, this clonotype turned up once. The rearrangement links TRBV6-6 to TRBJ2-7; TRBD2 aligns across 8 bases. Trimming cost V 0 bases and J 2 bases; bases outside gene matches: 3. In germline, CDR1 is MNHNY, CDR2 SVGAGI (reference sequence). CDR3 length equals 15 residues. CDR3 sequence (DNA): TGTGCCAGCAGTTACTCGGATAGCGGGACCTACGAGCAGTACTTC. The encoded protein is CASSYSDSGTYEQYF.

The chain employs TRBV29-1 and TRBJ2-5; the D gene is possibly TRBD2 (5 bases). CDR3 size: 14 residues. V gave up 4 bases and J gave up 11 bases, with 23 bases separating them. Per the germline V gene, CDR1 is SQVTM and CDR2 is ANQGSEA. CDR3 amino acids: CSVGRAGVAYGQYF. CDR3 coding DNA: TGCAGCGTTGGGCGGGCTGGGGTTGCCTACGGGCAGTACTTC.

The rearrangement joins TRBV4-2 to TRBJ1-1; maybe TRBD1 (6 bases). V lost 0 bases to trimming and J lost 1 base, with 15 bases between them. The CDR3 runs 17 residues. Germline CDR1 reads LGHNA; CDR2 reads YNFKEQ. The CDR3 DNA sequence: TGTGCCAGCAGCCAAGAGCATCTTAGAGGGGGGAACACTGAAGCTTTCTTT. It translates to CASSQEHLRGGNTEAFF.